Below, 32 T cell receptor beta chains from the same sample are listed, as sequenced in a study of cytomegalovirus exposure and HLA in healthy donors. This PCR relied on a set of 60 Vbeta primers and 13 Jbeta primers. Sequencing used immunoSEQ multiplex PCR; TCRdb keeps in-frame clones, though not all of them. The table shows 190,000 or so clones, with 82% occurring only once. The sequenced material came from PBMCs. These receptors originate from a woman aged 45-65 years in good health and CMV-seropositive.

This chain joins TRBV7-2 and TRBJ2-1; a weak D match, TRBD2 (6 bases). CDR3 size: 15 residues. Germline CDR1 SGHTA, CDR2 FQGNSA. V lost 1 base and J 10 bases, leaving 17 bases between the germline ends. The chain's CDR3 is CASSLVVGRGEEQFF. Written as DNA, the CDR3 is TGTGCCAGCAGCTTAGTGGTCGGTCGCGGGGAGGAGCAGTTCTTC.

About this clone itself: An end of the junction differs from the germline gene, which may be a read error. The rearrangement uses TRBV7-2 and TRBJ1-4; D might be TRBD1 (6 bases). The CDR3 loop spans 15 amino acids. From germline, CDR1 is SGHTA and CDR2 FQGNSA. The CDR3 region has the DNA TGTGCCAGCAGATTAGATACAGGGATTGAGGAAAAACTGTTTTTT. Protein: CASRLDTGIEEKLFF.

This clone appeared once. This chain links TRBV2 with TRBJ2-7; 7 positions agree with TRBD1. CDR3 length: 14 amino acids. From germline, CDR1 is SNHLY and CDR2 FYNNEI. J lost 3 bases, V lost 7 bases, and 9 bases had no gene match. Here the CDR3 reads CASTYTGAHYEQYF. The CDR3 nucleotides are TGTGCCAGCACATATACAGGGGCCCACTACGAGCAGTACTTC.

A few counts support this clone. The CDR3 loop reads CASSRQGANHEQYF. For the CDR3, the DNA is TGTGCCAGCAGTCGTCAGGGGGCGAACCACGAGCAGTACTTC. The chain carries TRBV28 and TRBJ2-7, with 8 bases aligning to TRBD1. Looked up from germline, CDR1 is MDHEN and CDR2 is SYDVKM. This CDR3 region has 14 residues. V lost 5 bases and J lost 5; bases outside the gene matches: 8.

The chain uses TRBV10-3 and TRBJ2-5; 10 nucleotides line up with TRBD2. The CDR3 contains 13 residues. J lost 5 bases, V lost 10 bases, and 7 bases had no gene match. Per germline, CDR1 ENHRY and CDR2 SYGVKD. The CDR3 sequence: CASTSGVGETQYF. The CDR3 DNA follows: TGTGCCAGTACTAGCGGGGTCGGGGAGACCCAGTACTTC.

The chain has TRBV5-1 and TRBJ1-2, with 7 bases matching TRBD1. Germline lookup yields CDR1 SGHRS and CDR2 YFSETQ. V shed 0 bases and J 1 base; nucleotides not matched to a gene: 9. This CDR3 is built from 17 residues. The CDR3 spells CASSLGTQGGGNYGYTF. The CDR3 coding sequence is TGCGCCAGCAGCTTGGGTACTCAGGGGGGAGGTAACTATGGCTACACCTTC.

This clone appeared a few times. CDR3 in amino acids: CASREQGRVTEAFF. Written as DNA, the CDR3 is TGTGCCAGCAGGGAGCAGGGAAGGGTCACTGAAGCTTTCTTT. The chain links TRBV25-1 to TRBJ1-1; D possibly corresponds to TRBD1 (5 bases). V was shortened by 6 bases and J by 4 bases, with 15 bases between the two germline ends. Germline CDR1 reads MGHDK; CDR2 reads SYGVNS. This CDR3 has 14 residues.

This clone appeared once. V usage is TRBV29-1 and J usage is TRBJ2-7, with TRBD1 matching over 9 bases. CDR3 length equals 14 residues. Germline trimming cut 6 bases from V and 2 bases from J; bases unmatched to any gene: 8. Germline CDR1 is SQVTM and CDR2 is ANQGSEA. The CDR3 sequence is CSVNQQGAPYEQYF. The DNA for the CDR3 is TGCAGCGTGAACCAACAGGGGGCACCCTACGAGCAGTACTTC.

The rearrangement joins TRBV27 to TRBJ1-1; 9 bases align to TRBD1. The germline gives CDR1 MNHEY, CDR2 SMNVEV (reference sequence). The CDR3 sequence is 14 residues long. Germline trimming cut 6 bases from V and 12 bases from J; bases unmatched to any gene: 14. CDR3 region: CASSRGGQGKITFF. DNA of the CDR3: TGTGCCAGCAGCCGAGGAGGACAGGGGAAGATAACTTTCTTT.

For this clone: The junction differs from germline at one of its ends, possibly a read error. The chain combines TRBV7-9 with TRBJ2-3; D unclear. The CDR3 sequence is 15 residues long. Per the germline V gene, CDR1 is SEHNR and CDR2 is FQNEAQ (reference sequence). CDR3 residues: CSSSLASPSTDTQYF. CDR3 sequence (DNA): TGTTCCAGCAGCTTAGCCAGTCCTAGCACAGATACGCAGTATTTT.

The chain joins TRBV10-3 to TRBJ1-4; TRBD1 aligns across 10 bases. The CDR3 has 15 amino acids. V shed 0 bases and J 11 bases; nucleotides not matched to a gene: 6. The germline V gene has CDR1 ENHRY and CDR2 SYGVKD. The CDR3 protein is CAISESPGQGWKLFF. The CDR3, as DNA: TGTGCCATCAGTGAGTCTCCGGGACAGGGGTGGAAACTGTTTTTT.

The rearrangement joins TRBV19 to TRBJ1-2; 9 nucleotides match TRBD1. This CDR3 is 15 amino acids long. J lost 4 bases, V lost 0 bases, and 3 bases had no gene match. Germline values: CDR1 LNHDA, CDR2 SQIVND (reference sequence). The CDR3 sequence is CASSIDPDRGYGYTF. The DNA for the CDR3 is TGTGCCAGTAGTATAGATCCGGACAGGGGCTATGGCTACACCTTC.

This clone has only one observation. This chain links TRBV15 with TRBJ2-1, with a weak D call TRBD2 (5 bases). Germline loops: CDR1 LNHNV, CDR2 YYDKDF (reference sequence). Deletions cut 6 bases from V and 2 bases from J, with 11 bases between. The CDR3 covers 14 residues. CDR3 DNA sequence: TGTGCCACCAGTTCCGGGGAAGCCTACAATGAGCAGTTCTTC. Translated: CATSSGEAYNEQFF.

The chain has TRBV5-6 and TRBJ2-1; a weak D match, TRBD2 (7 bases). CDR1 is SGHDT, CDR2 YYEEEE, per germline. The CDR3 is 15 amino acids. V gave up 10 bases and J gave up 0 bases, with 17 bases separating them. Here the CDR3 DNA reads TGTGCCGGGCGTGAGGGGGGGAGCTCCTACAATGAGCAGTTCTTC. This encodes CAGREGGSSYNEQFF. The full variable domain, completed using reference TRBV5-6 and TRBJ2-1, is DAGVTQSPTHLIKTRGQQVTLRCSPKSGHDTVSWYQQALGQGPQFIFQYYEEEERQRGNFPDRFSGHQFPNYSSELNVNALLLGDSALYLCAGREGGSSYNEQFFGPGTRLTVL.

This clone was seen once. The CDR3 spells CASKRESGLGNTIYF. The CDR3 DNA sequence: TGTGCCAGCAAAAGGGAATCGGGACTTGGAAACACCATATATTTT. J is TRBJ1-3 and V is TRBV2; TRBD1 might be the D (5 bases). Trimming took off 7 bases at V and 3 bases at J, with 16 bases between the two ends. The germline V gene has CDR1 SNHLY and CDR2 FYNNEI. This CDR3 region has 15 residues.

In its sample, this clone was seen once. The J gene is TRBJ2-7, the V gene TRBV5-6; 7 nucleotides align to TRBD2. J gave up 3 bases and V 0 bases, and 9 bases lay outside the gene matches. Germline lookup yields CDR1 SGHDT and CDR2 YYEEEE. CDR3 length equals 16 residues. CDR3 DNA sequence: TGTGCCAGCAGCTTGGAGGCTAGCGGAATTTACTACGAGCAGTACTTC. Translating it yields CASSLEASGIYYEQYF.

A word on this clone: At one end the junction does not follow the germline gene, possibly because of a read error. The sample holds other DNA sequences that translate to the same CDR3. The chain combines TRBV5-8 with TRBJ2-4; 7 nucleotides line up with TRBD2. The V gene's germline CDR1 is SGHTS and CDR2 YDEGEE. The CDR3 loop spans 15 amino acids. CDR3 sequence (DNA): TGTGCCAGTAGCTCACCGCCGGGGAGGGTCAACATTCAGTACTTC. Translating it yields CASSSPPGRVNIQYF.

J is TRBJ1-5 and V is TRBV6-8; perhaps TRBD1 as D (5 bases). Germline V CDR1 and CDR2: MNHGY, SAAAGT. The CDR3 spans 19 residues. V was trimmed by 0 bases and J by 2 bases, leaving 20 bases between them. The CDR3 is CASSYSRSDSLDGNQPQHF. CDR3 bases: TGTGCCAGCAGTTACTCCAGATCAGACAGCTTGGATGGCAATCAGCCCCAGCATTTT.

This clone was recorded a few times. The CDR3 region has the DNA TGTGCCAGCAGGGAGGGACAGGGGAAGATATACACCATATATTTT. Amino acid sequence: CASREGQGKIYTIYF. J is TRBJ1-3 and V is TRBV28; 10 bases fit TRBD1. Trimming at V came to 6 bases and at J to 8 bases, leaving 10 bases not matched to a gene. Looked up from germline, CDR1 is MDHEN and CDR2 is SYDVKM. The CDR3 totals 15 residues. Based on the CDR3 plus reference TRBV28 and TRBJ1-3, the full variable domain is DVKVTQSSRYLVKRTGEKVFLECVQDMDHENMFWYRQDPGLGLRLIYFSYDVKMKEKGDIPEGYSVSREKKERFSLILESASTNQTSMYLCASREGQGKIYTIYFGEGSWLTVV.

V gene TRBV2 combines with J gene TRBJ1-1; D unresolved. CDR1 is SNHLY and CDR2 is FYNNEI in the germline V gene. Trimming pared 3 bases from V and 3 bases from J, leaving 2 bases between. This CDR3 spans 11 amino acids. CDR3 in DNA: TGTGCCAGCAGTGACGACACTGAAGCTTTCTTT. Protein: CASSDDTEAFF.

V and J are TRBV15 and TRBJ1-2; the match to TRBD1 covers 11 bases. J was trimmed by 4 bases and V by 5 bases; bases with no gene match: 6. The CDR3 runs 15 residues. Germline V gene sequence: CDR1 LNHNV, CDR2 YYDKDF (reference sequence). CDR3 loop: CATSSRTGGGYGYTF. For the CDR3, the DNA is TGTGCCACCAGCTCTCGGACAGGGGGCGGCTATGGCTACACCTTC.

The chain recombines TRBV4-1 with TRBJ2-5; a weak D match, TRBD2 (5 bases). There are 13 residues in the CDR3. Trimming took 0 bases from V and 4 from J, leaving 6 bases between them. Germline lookup yields CDR1 MGHRA and CDR2 YSYEKL. The CDR3 region is CASSQDEGETQYF. DNA for the CDR3: TGCGCCAGCAGCCAAGATGAGGGAGAGACCCAGTACTTC.

This clone has more than one count but fewer than ten. The rearrangement links TRBV18 to TRBJ1-2, with 11 bases that match TRBD1. V was clipped by 5 bases and J by 7 bases; unmatched bases: 9. The CDR3 runs to 15 residues. Germline CDR1 reads KGHSH; CDR2 reads LQKENI. The CDR3 bases are TGTGCCAGCTCAGGACAGGGGGCGCGATTTGGTGGCTACACCTTC. It specifies CASSGQGARFGGYTF.

V gene TRBV30 combines with J gene TRBJ1-3; D is uncertain. This CDR3 has 14 amino acids. Germline assignment: CDR1 GTSNPN and CDR2 SVGIG (reference sequence). V lost 2 bases, J lost 0 bases, and 8 bases lay in between. The CDR3 DNA sequence: TGTGCCTGGAGTCCAACGGTCTCTGGAAACACCATATATTTT. It is translated as CAWSPTVSGNTIYF. The variable domain in full, completed from reference TRBV30 and TRBJ1-3, reads SQTIHQWPATLVQPVGSPLSLECTVEGTSNPNLYWYRQAAGRGLQLLFYSVGIGQISSEVPQNLSASRPQDRQFILSSKKLLLSDSGFYLCAWSPTVSGNTIYFGEGSWLTVV.

V gene TRBV28 combines with J gene TRBJ2-6; a possible D gene is TRBD2 (6 bases). Germline loops: CDR1 MDHEN, CDR2 SYDVKM. Trimming removed 3 bases at V and 4 bases at J, with 10 bases between. CDR3 length equals 15 residues. The CDR3 is CASSFYGGGANVLTF. Written as DNA, the CDR3 is TGTGCCAGCAGTTTCTACGGGGGAGGGGCCAACGTCCTGACTTTC. Supplemented by reference TRBV28 and TRBJ2-6, the full variable domain reads DVKVTQSSRYLVKRTGEKVFLECVQDMDHENMFWYRQDPGLGLRLIYFSYDVKMKEKGDIPEGYSVSREKKERFSLILESASTNQTSMYLCASSFYGGGANVLTFGAGSRLTVL.

CDR3 amino acids: CASSFGGIANYGYTF. The CDR3 nucleotides read TGTGCCAGCAGTTTTGGCGGTATAGCTAACTATGGCTACACCTTC. The chain carries TRBV28 and TRBJ1-2; D gene uncertain. Germline CDR1 and CDR2: MDHEN and SYDVKM. With 3 bases removed from V and 0 bases from J, the gap between germline ends came to 11 bases. This CDR3 comprises 15 residues.

J is TRBJ2-2 and V is TRBV13; 14 nucleotides align to TRBD2. Germline trimming cut 4 bases from V and 9 bases from J; bases unmatched to any gene: 16. The CDR3 has 19 residues. Per the germline V gene, CDR1 is PRHDT and CDR2 is FYEKMQ (reference sequence). The CDR3 region has the DNA TGTGCCAGCAGCTCTGGACTAGCGGGAGGCCCCACCAGGAGGAGGGAGCTGTTTTTT. Translating it yields CASSSGLAGGPTRRRELFF. The whole variable domain, remainder taken from reference TRBV13 and TRBJ2-2, is AAGVIQSPRHLIKEKRETATLKCYPIPRHDTVYWYQQGPGQDPQFLISFYEKMQSDKGSIPDRFSAQQFSDYHSELNMSSLELGDSALYFCASSSGLAGGPTRRRELFFGEGSRLTVL.

The V gene is TRBV10-2, the J gene TRBJ2-3, with D unclear. The V end was cut by 3 bases, the J end by 3 bases, with 7 bases between. The CDR3 covers 13 residues. Germline CDR1 reads WSHSY; CDR2 reads SAAADI. The CDR3 DNA reads TGCGCCAGCAGTGATCCTAATACAGATACGCAGTATTTT. Translation: CASSDPNTDTQYF.

The chain recombines TRBV10-3 with TRBJ1-1; 10 nucleotides align to TRBD1. Per the germline V gene, CDR1 is ENHRY and CDR2 is SYGVKD. Trimming removed 6 bases from V and 3 bases from J; junction bases left unmatched: 4. This CDR3 has 14 residues. The CDR3 sequence is CAIREGQGHTEAFF. The DNA of the CDR3 is TGTGCCATCAGGGAGGGACAGGGGCACACTGAAGCTTTCTTT.

This clone was observed a single time. The chain employs TRBV7-2 and TRBJ2-1; 7 bases map to TRBD2. CDR3 length: 19 amino acids. Germline loops: CDR1 SGHTA, CDR2 FQGNSA. J was trimmed by 7 bases and V by 0 bases; bases with no gene match: 18. DNA for the CDR3: TGTGCCAGCAGCTTAGCCCCGGGTCGGGGGGTCGGTGGTCTAAATGAGCAGTTCTTC. Residues: CASSLAPGRGVGGLNEQFF.

This sequence joins TRBV25-1 and TRBJ2-1; 11 positions match TRBD2. CDR1 is MGHDK and CDR2 is SYGVNS in the germline V gene. The CDR3 is made up of 17 amino acids. Trimming took 3 bases from V and 7 from J; bases not matched to a gene: 11. The CDR3 DNA follows: TGTGCCAGCAGTGAGGGCCGGCTAGCGGGGGGTGAGAATGAGCAGTTCTTC. Translated, it gives CASSEGRLAGGENEQFF.

The chain combines TRBV11-2 with TRBJ1-4; D gene uncertain. This CDR3 contains 14 residues. Per the germline V gene, CDR1 is SGHAT and CDR2 is FQNNGV. Deletions cut 1 base from V and 10 bases from J, with 13 bases between. CDR3 sequence (DNA): TGTGCCAGCAGCTTAGCGCAGGAGGATGGAAAACTGTTTTTT. It specifies CASSLAQEDGKLFF. The full variable domain, rest sourced from reference TRBV11-2 and TRBJ1-4, is EAGVAQSPRYKIIEKRQSVAFWCNPISGHATLYWYQQILGQGPKLLIQFQNNGVVDDSQLPKDRFSAERLKGVDSTLKIQPAKLEDSAVYLCASSLAQEDGKLFFGSGTQLSVL.